A single sample is the source of the 27 T cell receptor beta chains below, sequenced in a study of blood T cell repertoires in COVID-19. TCRdb's table, derived via immunoSEQ multiplex PCR, lists solely in-frame clones and lacks some. The top ten hold around a tenth of the sample, which has around 230,000 clones, approximately 90% seen once. The sequencing sample was made of peripheral blood. Receptors originate from a man between 50 and 59 years old with COVID-19, enrolled during active disease.

V and J are TRBV27 and TRBJ1-6, with unresolved D. The CDR3 has 16 amino acids. The germline V and J ends were trimmed by 3 bases and 7 bases, with 16 bases remaining between them. From germline, CDR1 is MNHEY and CDR2 SMNVEV (reference sequence). CDR3 nucleotide sequence: TGTGCCAGCAGTTTGTCTCGGGGTACCCCGAATTCACCCCTCCACTTT. Protein: CASSLSRGTPNSPLHF.

This chain links TRBV4-2 with TRBJ2-7; the match to TRBD2 covers 7 bases. The junction had 9 bases not matched to a gene; V was cut back by 3 bases and J by 7 bases. The CDR3 spans 14 residues. The germline V gene encodes CDR1 LGHNA and CDR2 YNFKEQ. The CDR3 spells CASSQTGEGVEQYF. The CDR3 nucleotides are TGTGCCAGCAGCCAGACTGGGGAGGGAGTTGAGCAGTACTTC.

The V gene is TRBV5-1, the J gene TRBJ2-7; TRBD2 agrees at 11 bases. The CDR3 spans 15 residues. V gave up 4 bases and J gave up 5 bases; unmatched junction bases: 8. Germline V gene lookup returns CDR1 SGHRS and CDR2 YFSETQ. CDR3 DNA sequence: TGCGCCAGCAGCCCTCGACTAGCGGGGACCCACGAGCAGTACTTC. It encodes CASSPRLAGTHEQYF.

The V call is TRBV19, the J call TRBJ2-3; 9 nucleotides align to TRBD2. V was clipped by 4 bases and J by 1 base; unmatched bases: 6. Germline loops: CDR1 LNHDA, CDR2 SQIVND (reference sequence). The CDR3 runs to 16 residues. The CDR3 bases are TGTGCCAGTAGTAACAGACTAGCGGCGGGCACAGATACGCAGTATTTT. This translates into CASSNRLAAGTDTQYF.

This chain uses TRBV6-2 or TRBV6-3 with TRBJ2-7; TRBD2 matches 8 bases. V trimming: 2 bases; J trimming: 3 bases; junction bases outside the gene matches: 6. The germline gives CDR1 MNHEY, CDR2 SVGEGT. CDR3 length: 15 amino acids. CDR3 in amino acids: CASSYNRGGYYEQYF. The CDR3 DNA reads TGTGCCAGCAGTTACAACCGGGGGGGGTACTACGAGCAGTACTTC.

This chain uses TRBV7-8 with TRBJ1-4, with 8 nucleotides matching TRBD1. Losses at the gene ends were 5 bases for V and 8 bases for J; bases not matched to a gene: 10. The germline V gene has CDR1 SGHVS and CDR2 FQNEAQ. The CDR3 length is 15 residues. As DNA, the CDR3 is TGTGCCAGCAGCCCCTTGATCCGGACAGGGGAAAAACTGTTTTTT. It translates to CASSPLIRTGEKLFF.

V and J are TRBV18 and TRBJ2-2; TRBD1 aligns across 7 bases. V trimming: 3 bases; J trimming: 4 bases; junction bases outside the gene matches: 8. The CDR3 sequence is 16 residues long. In germline, CDR1 is KGHSH, CDR2 LQKENI. The CDR3 nucleotides are TGTGCCAGCTCACCTTCCGGGACAGCAAGCACCGGGGAGCTGTTTTTT. The encoded protein is CASSPSGTASTGELFF.

In this sample, this clone turned up once. The CDR3 region is CASSPGDRVSYEQYF. In DNA form, the CDR3 reads TGTGCCAGCAGTCCTGGGGACAGGGTCTCCTACGAGCAGTACTTC. V gene TRBV27 combines with J gene TRBJ2-7, with 9 bases that match TRBD1. With V trimmed by 5 bases and J by 0 bases, 5 bases remained unmatched. The CDR3 sequence is 15 residues long. Germline CDR1 reads MNHEY; CDR2 reads SMNVEV (reference sequence).

This clone was counted once. The chain recombines TRBV6-5 with TRBJ1-5, with TRBD1 matching 7 bases. The length of the CDR3 is 14 residues. The junction had 8 bases not matched to a gene; V was cut back by 11 bases and J by 1 base. Germline values: CDR1 MNHEY, CDR2 SVGAGI. CDR3 loop: CADKDRVSNQPQHF. CDR3 DNA: TGTGCCGACAAAGACAGGGTGAGCAATCAGCCCCAGCATTTT.

The chain uses TRBV7-6 and TRBJ2-1; D perhaps matches TRBD1 (6 bases). Trimming stripped 1 base from V and 1 base from J, with 11 bases between. This CDR3 region has 16 residues. CDR1 SGHVS and CDR2 FNYEAQ come from the germline V gene. The CDR3 DNA follows: TGTGCCAGCAGCTTAGAAGGGACACCGTCCTACAATGAGCAGTTCTTC. Its protein product is CASSLEGTPSYNEQFF. Full variable domain (outside the CDR3, taken from reference TRBV7-6 and TRBJ2-1): GAGVSQSPRYKVTKRGQDVALRCDPISGHVSLYWYRQALGQGPEFLTYFNYEAQQDKSGLPNDRFSAERPEGSISTLTIQRTEQRDSAMYRCASSLEGTPSYNEQFFGPGTRLTVL.

The chain recombines TRBV27 with TRBJ1-5; 8 bases align to TRBD1. CDR3 length equals 15 residues. V shed 6 bases, J shed 6 bases, and the junction held 10 bases outside the gene matches. CDR1 and CDR2 from the germline V gene are MNHEY and SMNVEV (reference sequence). CDR3 loop: CASRRPGQVFQPQHF. The CDR3 bases are TGTGCCAGCAGAAGACCGGGACAGGTGTTTCAGCCCCAGCATTTT.

The V call is TRBV7-3, the J call TRBJ2-6; 8 bases line up with TRBD1. Germline CDR1 and CDR2: SGHTA and FQGTGA. V shed 1 base and J 2 bases; nucleotides not matched to a gene: 10. The length of the CDR3 is 19 residues. DNA of the CDR3: TGTGCCAGCAGCTTAAGCGGGACAGGCCTCGGGCCTGGGGCCAACGTCCTGACTTTC. Protein product: CASSLSGTGLGPGANVLTF. Full variable domain (outside the CDR3, taken from reference TRBV7-3 and TRBJ2-6): GAGVSQTPSNKVTEKGKYVELRCDPISGHTALYWYRQSLGQGPEFLIYFQGTGAADDSGLPNDRFFAVRPEGSVSTLKIQRTERGDSAVYLCASSLSGTGLGPGANVLTFGAGSRLTVL.

The CDR3 loop reads CASSLAGGSNQPQHF. CDR3 nucleotides: TGTGCCAGCAGCTTGGCAGGGGGCAGCAATCAGCCCCAGCATTTT. The genes are TRBV5-5 and TRBJ1-5; TRBD1 matches 8 bases. The germline V gene has CDR1 SGHKS and CDR2 YYEKEE (reference sequence). The CDR3 totals 15 residues. Unmatched junction bases numbered 0, after V lost 0 bases and J lost 1 base.

The chain joins TRBV6-5 to TRBJ1-4, with D possibly being TRBD1 (6 bases). This CDR3 has 14 amino acids. Germline values: CDR1 MNHEY, CDR2 SVGAGI. Trimming left V 6 bases short and J 8 bases short, with 16 bases between. DNA for the CDR3: TGTGCCAGCAGGAAACAGGGCTGGGGGGAAAAACTGTTTTTT. This sequence encodes CASRKQGWGEKLFF.

The chain joins TRBV2 to TRBJ1-1, with D maybe TRBD1 (6 bases). Germline V gene sequence: CDR1 SNHLY, CDR2 FYNNEI. This CDR3 has 13 residues. Between the trimmed V and J ends, which lost 6 bases and 3 bases, there was a span of 11 bases. The CDR3 coding sequence is TGTGCCAGCAGAAACAGGGAAGACACTGAAGCTTTCTTT. Residues: CASRNREDTEAFF.

The chain is built from TRBV5-1 and TRBJ1-4; D remains ambiguous. The ends were cut back, 0 bases at V and 4 bases at J, with 10 bases in the middle. Looked up from germline, CDR1 is SGHRS and CDR2 is YFSETQ. The CDR3 contains 15 residues. CDR3 in amino acids: CASSLGRRSNEKLFF. The DNA for the CDR3 is TGCGCCAGCAGCTTGGGGAGACGGAGTAATGAAAAACTGTTTTTT.

This clone was recorded a few times. The CDR3 here is CASSDPRVHEAFF. CDR3 DNA sequence: TGTGCCAGCAGTGATCCGCGAGTTCATGAAGCTTTCTTT. This chain connects TRBV2 to TRBJ1-1; D call uncertain. Germline V gene lookup returns CDR1 SNHLY and CDR2 FYNNEI. This CDR3 spans 13 amino acids. V lost 3 bases to trimming and J lost 7 bases, with 12 bases between them.

In this sample, this clone turned up once. V usage is TRBV2 and J usage is TRBJ2-1; 8 bases map to TRBD2. The CDR3 loop spans 15 amino acids. Germline values: CDR1 SNHLY, CDR2 FYNNEI. V was clipped by 6 bases and J by 9 bases; unmatched bases: 13. DNA of the CDR3: TGTGCCAGCAGGATGGAAGCGGGGGTACCGGGTGAGCAGTTCTTC. Its protein is CASRMEAGVPGEQFF.

This rearrangement joins TRBV6-5 to TRBJ2-7; 8 bases fit TRBD1. The germline CDR1 and CDR2 sequences are MNHEY and SVGAGI. The CDR3 totals 14 residues. J gave up 2 bases and V 9 bases, and 9 bases lay outside the gene matches. The CDR3 nucleotides read TGTGCCAGTACCGGGAGACAGGGGCCCTACGAGCAGTACTTC. It yields the protein CASTGRQGPYEQYF.

This clone was seen a single time. This sequence joins TRBV4-2 and TRBJ2-3, with 14 nucleotides matching TRBD2. CDR1 is LGHNA, CDR2 YNFKEQ, per germline. The CDR3 is made up of 14 amino acids. Trimming at V came to 5 bases and at J to 6 bases, leaving 1 base not matched to a gene. The CDR3 DNA is TGTGCCAGCAGCGGGACTAGCGGGAGTGATACGCAGTATTTT. This sequence encodes CASSGTSGSDTQYF.

V and J are TRBV12-5 and TRBJ1-5; tentative D call: TRBD1 (6 bases). Trimming cost V 2 bases and J 5 bases, with 13 bases left between them. The CDR3 extends over 15 amino acids. Germline loops: CDR1 LGHNT, CDR2 FRNRAP. The CDR3 region has the DNA TGTGCTAGTGGTTTGTTTCCCAGGGGTCATCAGCCCCAGCATTTT. It is translated as CASGLFPRGHQPQHF.

The chain joins TRBV7-8 to TRBJ1-2; 7 positions agree with TRBD1. The CDR3 extends over 15 amino acids. V shed 8 bases, J shed 5 bases, and the junction held 14 bases outside the gene matches. Germline V gene data show CDR1 as SGHVS and CDR2 as FQNEAQ. The CDR3, as DNA: TGTGCCAGCGGACCCATTAAGGGGGCCGGGTATGGCTACACCTTC. Protein product: CASGPIKGAGYGYTF.

The DNA for the CDR3 is TGTGCCAGTAGTATAGTTGGACTAGCTTTGGGGCGTGTGGAGACCCAGTACTTC. Translated, it gives CASSIVGLALGRVETQYF. The rearrangement uses TRBV19 and TRBJ2-5; 8 positions match TRBD2. The CDR3 extends over 18 amino acids. Germline V gives CDR1 LNHDA, CDR2 SQIVND (reference sequence). The ends lost 1 base at V and 5 bases at J; junction bases unmatched: 15.

This chain links TRBV10-3 with TRBJ2-3, with D perhaps matching TRBD2 (6 bases). This CDR3 has 15 residues. V gave up 1 base and J gave up 1 base, with 9 bases separating them. Germline V CDR1 and CDR2: ENHRY, SYGVKD. CDR3 sequence reads: CAISEFGGGTDTQYF. The DNA for the CDR3 is TGTGCCATCAGTGAGTTCGGGGGTGGCACAGATACGCAGTATTTT.

V gene TRBV2 combines with J gene TRBJ1-1, with no clear D. The V gene's germline CDR1 is SNHLY and CDR2 FYNNEI. Trimming stripped 4 bases from V and 0 bases from J, with 12 bases between. This CDR3 is 15 amino acids long. The CDR3, as DNA: TGTGCCAGCAGTGCCCCCGTAGACATGAACACTGAAGCTTTCTTT. It specifies CASSAPVDMNTEAFF.

The V call is TRBV5-8, the J call TRBJ2-1; D ambiguous. The germline CDR1 and CDR2 sequences are SGHTS and YDEGEE. CDR3 size: 15 residues. V was shortened by 4 bases and J by 2 bases, with 13 bases between the two germline ends. DNA for the CDR3: TGTGCCAGCAGCCAGACACCGAACACCTACAATGAGCAGTTCTTC. Translating it yields CASSQTPNTYNEQFF. Based on the CDR3 plus reference TRBV5-8 and TRBJ2-1, the full variable domain is EAGVTQSPTHLIKTRGQQATLRCSPISGHTSVYWYQQALGLGLQFLLWYDEGEERNRGNFPPRFSGRQFPNYSSELNVNALELEDSALYLCASSQTPNTYNEQFFGPGTRLTVL.

The J gene is TRBJ2-5, the V gene TRBV7-3; D gene uncertain. This CDR3 region has 13 residues. Germline CDR1 reads SGHTA; CDR2 reads FQGTGA. Between the trimmed V and J ends, which lost 0 bases and 4 bases, there was a span of 6 bases. CDR3: CASSLTRRETQYF. CDR3 DNA sequence: TGTGCCAGCAGCTTAACGCGAAGAGAGACCCAGTACTTC.